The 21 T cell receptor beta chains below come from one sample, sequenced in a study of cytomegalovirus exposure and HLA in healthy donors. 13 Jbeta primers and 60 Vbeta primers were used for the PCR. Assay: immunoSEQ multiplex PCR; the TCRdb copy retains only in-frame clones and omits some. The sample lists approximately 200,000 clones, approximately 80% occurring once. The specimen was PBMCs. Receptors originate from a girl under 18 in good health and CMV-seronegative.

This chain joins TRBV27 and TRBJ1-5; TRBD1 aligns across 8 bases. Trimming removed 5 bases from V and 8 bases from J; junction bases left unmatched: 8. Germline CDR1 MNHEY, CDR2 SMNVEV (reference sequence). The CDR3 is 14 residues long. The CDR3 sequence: CASSRTGRDEPQHF. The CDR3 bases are TGTGCCAGCAGTAGGACAGGGCGAGATGAGCCCCAGCATTTT.

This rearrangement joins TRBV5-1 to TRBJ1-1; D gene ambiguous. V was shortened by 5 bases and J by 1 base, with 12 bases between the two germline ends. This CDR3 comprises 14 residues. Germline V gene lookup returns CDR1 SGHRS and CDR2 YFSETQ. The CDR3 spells CASSLTVANTEAFF. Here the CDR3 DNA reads TGCGCCAGCAGTCTGACTGTAGCGAACACTGAAGCTTTCTTT.

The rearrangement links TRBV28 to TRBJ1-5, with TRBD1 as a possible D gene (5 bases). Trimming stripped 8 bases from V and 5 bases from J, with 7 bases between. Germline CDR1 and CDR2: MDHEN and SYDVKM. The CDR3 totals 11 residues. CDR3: CASGGYQPQHF. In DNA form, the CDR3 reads TGTGCCAGCGGGGGGTATCAGCCCCAGCATTTT.

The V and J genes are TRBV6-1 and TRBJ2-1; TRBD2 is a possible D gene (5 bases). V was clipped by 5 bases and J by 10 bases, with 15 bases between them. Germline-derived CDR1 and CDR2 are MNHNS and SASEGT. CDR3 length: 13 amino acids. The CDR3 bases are TGTGCCAGCAGTAATAGCCCGGGGAAAGAGCAGTTCTTC. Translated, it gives CASSNSPGKEQFF.

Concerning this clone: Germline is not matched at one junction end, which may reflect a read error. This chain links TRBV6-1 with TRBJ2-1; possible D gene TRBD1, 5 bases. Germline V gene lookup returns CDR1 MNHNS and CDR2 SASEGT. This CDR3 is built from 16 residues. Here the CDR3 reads CASTEGAGAWSNEQFF. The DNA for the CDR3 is TGTGCCAGCACTGAAGGGGCTGGGGCTTGGTCGAATGAGCAGTTCTTC.

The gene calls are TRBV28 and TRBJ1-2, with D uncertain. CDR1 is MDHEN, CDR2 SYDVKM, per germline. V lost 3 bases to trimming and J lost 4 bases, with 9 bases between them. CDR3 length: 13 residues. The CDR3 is CASSFRGTYGYTF. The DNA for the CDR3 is TGTGCCAGCAGTTTTAGAGGAACCTATGGCTACACCTTC.

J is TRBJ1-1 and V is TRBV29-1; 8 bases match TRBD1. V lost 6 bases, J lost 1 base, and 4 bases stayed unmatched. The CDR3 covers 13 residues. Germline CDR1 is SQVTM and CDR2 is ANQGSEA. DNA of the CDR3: TGCAGCGTCCGCAGGGGGCCGAACACTGAAGCTTTCTTT. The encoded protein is CSVRRGPNTEAFF.

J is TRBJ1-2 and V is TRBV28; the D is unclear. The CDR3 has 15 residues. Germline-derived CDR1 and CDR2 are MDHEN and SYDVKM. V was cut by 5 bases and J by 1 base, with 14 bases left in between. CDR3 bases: TGTGCCAGCAGTATCAACGCCGGGAATAACTATGGCTACACCTTC. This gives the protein CASSINAGNNYGYTF.

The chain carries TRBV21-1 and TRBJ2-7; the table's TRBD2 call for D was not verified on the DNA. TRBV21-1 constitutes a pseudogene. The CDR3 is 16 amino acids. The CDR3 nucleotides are TGTGCCAGCAGCAAATTCCTTCGGGGGGAGGTATACGAGCAGTACTTC. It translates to CASSKFLRGEVYEQYF.

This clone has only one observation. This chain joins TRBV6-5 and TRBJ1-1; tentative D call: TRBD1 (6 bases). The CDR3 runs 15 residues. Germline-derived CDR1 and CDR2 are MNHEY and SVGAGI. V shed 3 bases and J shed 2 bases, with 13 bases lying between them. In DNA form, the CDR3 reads TGTGCCAGCAGTTATAGCCCAGGGGACAACACTGAAGCTTTCTTT. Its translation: CASSYSPGDNTEAFF.

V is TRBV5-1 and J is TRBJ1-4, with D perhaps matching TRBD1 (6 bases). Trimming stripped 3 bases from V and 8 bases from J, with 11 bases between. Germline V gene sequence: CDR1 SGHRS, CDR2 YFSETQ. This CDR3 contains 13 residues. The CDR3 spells CASSSGQREKLFF. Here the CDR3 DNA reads TGCGCCAGCAGCTCAGGACAGAGGGAAAAACTGTTTTTT.

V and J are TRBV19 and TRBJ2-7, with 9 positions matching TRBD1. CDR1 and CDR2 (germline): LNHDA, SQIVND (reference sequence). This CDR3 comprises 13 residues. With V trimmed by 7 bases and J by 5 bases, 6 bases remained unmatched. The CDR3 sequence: CASTRQGGNEQYF. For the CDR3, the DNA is TGTGCCAGTACCAGACAGGGGGGGAACGAGCAGTACTTC.

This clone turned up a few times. This chain's CDR3 is CASRYRESGANVLTF. CDR3 DNA sequence: TGCGCCAGCAGATACAGGGAATCTGGGGCCAACGTCCTGACTTTC. This chain uses TRBV5-1 with TRBJ2-6; D is possibly TRBD1 (6 bases). The CDR3 is 15 amino acids. The germline V and J ends were trimmed by 5 bases and 1 base, with 10 bases remaining between them. Germline assignment: CDR1 SGHRS and CDR2 YFSETQ.

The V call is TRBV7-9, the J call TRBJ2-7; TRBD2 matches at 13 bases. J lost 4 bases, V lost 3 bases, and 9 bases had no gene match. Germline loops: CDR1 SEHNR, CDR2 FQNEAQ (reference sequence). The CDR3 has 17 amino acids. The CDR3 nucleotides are TGTGCCAGCAGCTTTGGACTAGCGGGAGACAGTAGGTACGAGCAGTACTTC. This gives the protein CASSFGLAGDSRYEQYF.

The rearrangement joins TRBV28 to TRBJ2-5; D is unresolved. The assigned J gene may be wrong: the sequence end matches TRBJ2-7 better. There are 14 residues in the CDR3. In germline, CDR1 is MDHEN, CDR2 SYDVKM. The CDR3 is CASSAPLNSYEQYF. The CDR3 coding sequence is TGTGCCAGCAGTGCGCCGTTAAACTCCTACGAGCAGTACTTC.

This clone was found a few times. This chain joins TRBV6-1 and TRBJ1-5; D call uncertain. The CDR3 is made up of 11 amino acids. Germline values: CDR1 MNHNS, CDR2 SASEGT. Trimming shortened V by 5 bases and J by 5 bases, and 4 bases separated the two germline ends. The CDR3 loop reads CASSSYQPQHF. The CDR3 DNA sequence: TGTGCCAGCAGTTCATATCAGCCCCAGCATTTT.

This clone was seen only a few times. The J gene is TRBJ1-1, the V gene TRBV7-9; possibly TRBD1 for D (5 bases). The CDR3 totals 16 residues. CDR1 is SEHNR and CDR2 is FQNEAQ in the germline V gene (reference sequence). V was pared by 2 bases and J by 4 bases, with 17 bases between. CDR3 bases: TGTGCCAGCAGCTTAAGTGGGGGATTGGGGGGCACTGAAGCTTTCTTT. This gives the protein CASSLSGGLGGTEAFF.

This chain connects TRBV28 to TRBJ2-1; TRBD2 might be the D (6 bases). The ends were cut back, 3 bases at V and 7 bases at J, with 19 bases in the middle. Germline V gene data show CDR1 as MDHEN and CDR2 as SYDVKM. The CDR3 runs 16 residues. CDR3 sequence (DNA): TGTGCCAGCAGTTTGGGCGAGGGGAGGACGATAAATGAGCAGTTCTTC. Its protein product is CASSLGEGRTINEQFF. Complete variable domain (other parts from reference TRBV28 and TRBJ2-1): DVKVTQSSRYLVKRTGEKVFLECVQDMDHENMFWYRQDPGLGLRLIYFSYDVKMKEKGDIPEGYSVSREKKERFSLILESASTNQTSMYLCASSLGEGRTINEQFFGPGTRLTVL.

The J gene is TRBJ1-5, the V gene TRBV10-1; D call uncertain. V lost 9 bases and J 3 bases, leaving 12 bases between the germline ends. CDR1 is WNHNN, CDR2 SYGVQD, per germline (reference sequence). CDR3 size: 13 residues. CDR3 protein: CARPAAFNQPQHF. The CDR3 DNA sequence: TGCGCCAGACCGGCGGCTTTCAATCAGCCCCAGCATTTT.

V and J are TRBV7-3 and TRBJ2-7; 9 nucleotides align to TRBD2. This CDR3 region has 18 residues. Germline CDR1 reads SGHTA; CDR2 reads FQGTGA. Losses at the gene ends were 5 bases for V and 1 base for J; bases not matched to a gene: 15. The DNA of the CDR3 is TGTGCCAGCAGCCCTACCCCGGGGGTAGCGGGAGAGTCCTACGAGCAGTACTTC. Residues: CASSPTPGVAGESYEQYF.

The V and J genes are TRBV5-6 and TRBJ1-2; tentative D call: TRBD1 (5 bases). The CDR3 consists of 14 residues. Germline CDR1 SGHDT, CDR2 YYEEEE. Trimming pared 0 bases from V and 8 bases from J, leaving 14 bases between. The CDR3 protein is CASSLDRSSRGYTF. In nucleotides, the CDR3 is TGTGCCAGCAGCTTGGACAGGTCCTCGAGGGGCTACACCTTC.